The TCR beta chain under discussion was sequenced for a study of long-term antiretroviral therapy in people with HIV. General study results and limits: Clones that had undergone expansion before ART dominated the repertoire at all time points.

A remark on this clone: Its antigen is not identified.

The assay, immunoSEQ v3.0, was run at survey level. The target of sequencing was about 35,000-50,000 T-cell genomes per sample. Measured with immunoSEQ multiplex PCR; TCRdb has only the in-frame clones, and not every one. The sample consists of about 20,000 clones, roughly 84% of them appearing once. The germline V and J ends were trimmed by 5 bases and 0 bases, with 11 bases remaining between them. The CDR3 spans 15 residues. Looked up from germline, CDR1 is SGHRS and CDR2 is YFSETQ. The chain is built from TRBV5-1 and TRBJ1-4; D not certain. The sequences come from unsorted PBMCs, collected approximately 5.7 years after starting antiretroviral therapy. This TCR came from a man under 40 with HIV. In DNA form, the CDR3 reads TGCGCCAGCAGACTAGAGGAGGCAACTAATGAAAAACTGTTTTTT. Protein sequence: CASRLEEATNEKLFF.